These 4 T cell receptor beta chains share one sample of origin, sequenced in a study of PD-1 blockade in classical Hodgkin lymphoma. Assay used: immunoSEQ multiplex PCR; TCRdb lists only in-frame clones, some missing. The table includes roughly 42,000 clones, around two thirds detected once. Time point reported: cycle 4 day 1 (C4D1), after 6 weeks of nivolumab. In every patient, relapse followed autologous stem cell transplantation, while exposure to brentuximab vedotin differed. This material consisted of peripheral blood mononuclear cells (PBMCs), taken before the fourth cycle of nivolumab. The receptors come from a human donor with classical Hodgkin lymphoma.

The chain uses TRBV6-1 and TRBJ1-3; TRBD1 aligns across 8 bases. Germline V lookup: CDR1 MNHNS, CDR2 SASEGT. The CDR3 is made up of 20 amino acids. V lost 0 bases and J lost 4; bases outside the gene matches: 17. DNA for the CDR3: TGTGCCAGCAGTGAAGCGTTTTGGAGGAGCCGACAGGGGAAAGGAAACACCATATATTTT. Translated, it gives CASSEAFWRSRQGKGNTIYF.

The chain joins TRBV19 to TRBJ1-1; no clear D gene. Germline CDR1 and CDR2: LNHDA and SQIVND (reference sequence). The ends were cut back, 3 bases at V and 1 base at J, with 6 bases in the middle. The CDR3 is made up of 13 amino acids. Here the CDR3 reads CASSIGRNTEAFF. The CDR3, as DNA: TGTGCCAGTAGTATTGGACGGAACACTGAAGCTTTCTTT. Complete variable domain (other parts from reference TRBV19 and TRBJ1-1): DGGITQSPKYLFRKEGQNVTLSCEQNLNHDAMYWYRQDPGQGLRLIYYSQIVNDFQKGDIAEGYSVSREKKESFPLTVTSAQKNPTAFYLCASSIGRNTEAFFGQGTRLTVV.

The sample holds one count of this clone. The V gene is TRBV18, the J gene TRBJ2-3; the match to TRBD2 covers 8 bases. This CDR3 is built from 14 residues. Trimming at V came to 4 bases and at J to 2 bases, leaving 2 bases not matched to a gene. Germline CDR1 is KGHSH and CDR2 is LQKENI. The CDR3 coding sequence is TGTGCCAGCTCACACGGGGGGGTCACAGATACGCAGTATTTT. Residues: CASSHGGVTDTQYF.

In this sample, this clone turned up a few times. The chain combines TRBV19 with TRBJ2-3; D gene ambiguous. Looked up from germline, CDR1 is LNHDA and CDR2 is SQIVND (reference sequence). The CDR3 loop spans 13 amino acids. Deletions cut 5 bases from V and 2 bases from J, with 8 bases between. This CDR3 reads CASSYSYTDTQYF. CDR3 nucleotide sequence: TGTGCCAGTAGTTACTCGTACACAGATACGCAGTATTTT.